These T cell receptor beta chains were read from a single sample in a study of lymphopenia after photon versus proton radiotherapy. Assay used: immunoSEQ multiplex PCR; TCRdb lists only in-frame clones, some missing. The table lists approximately 58,000 clones, more than 70% of them singletons. The material sequenced was peripheral blood, taken from a patient treated with photon-based radiotherapy. Every receptor here comes from a man aged 50 or older with gastric cancer. Both conserved end residues are part of each CDR3. Each record gives: D gene, V gene, J gene, clone size, CDR3 DNA, CDR3 protein. D genes are given only for firm matches. Clone size is shown for a subset of rows, as once, few, many or a class of expanded clone.

NA	TRBV6-1	TRBJ2-7	NA	TGTGCCAGCAGTGAAAGTACCTACGAGCAGTACTTC	CASSESTYEQYF
NA	TRBV6-1	TRBJ1-2	NA	TGTGCCAGCAGTGAAGTAGAGTCCTCATATGGCTACACCTTC	CASSEVESSYGYTF
TRBD2	TRBV11-2	TRBJ2-3	NA	TGTGCCAGCAGCTTAGACATTAGCGGGAGTACAGATACGCAGTATTTT	CASSLDISGSTDTQYF
TRBD2	TRBV7-2	TRBJ2-7	NA	TGTGCCAGCAGCTTAGTACTAGCGAGCTACGAGCAGTACTTC	CASSLVLASYEQYF
NA	TRBV27	TRBJ1-1	few	TGTGCCAGCAGGGCCCTCGGACAGTCCTTCACTGAAGCTTTCTTT	CASRALGQSFTEAFF
NA	TRBV19	TRBJ2-6	NA	TGTGCCAGTAGTCCAGGGGCTGGGGCCAACGTCCTGACTTTC	CASSPGAGANVLTF
NA	TRBV7-8	TRBJ2-7	NA	TGTGCCAGCAGCTTAGCGACGGGTATCTCCTACGAGCAGTACTTC	CASSLATGISYEQYF
NA	TRBV2	TRBJ2-1	NA	TGTGCCAGCACCGGGGGGCAGGGAGGTTACAATGAGCAGTTCTTC	CASTGGQGGYNEQFF
NA	TRBV11-3	TRBJ2-5	NA	TGTGCCAGCAGCTTAGATCCCAGGGAGACCCAGTACTTC	CASSLDPRETQYF
NA	TRBV7-2	TRBJ2-1	few	TGTGCCAGCAGCCTCCAGGGGAATGAGCAGTTCTTC	CASSLQGNEQFF
TRBD2	TRBV7-8	TRBJ2-7	few	TGTGCCAGCAGCTCCCTAGCGGGAGGGTCCTACGAGCAGTACTTC	CASSSLAGGSYEQYF
NA	TRBV7-6	TRBJ1-1	NA	TGTGCCAGCAGCCTCAAGAACACTGAAGCTTTCTTT	CASSLKNTEAFF
TRBD2	TRBV10-3	TRBJ2-3	NA	TGTGCCATCAGTGGCCAACTCGGGACTAGCGGGAGTAGCACAGATACGCAGTATTTT	CAISGQLGTSGSSTDTQYF
TRBD1	TRBV18	TRBJ1-1	NA	TGTGCCAGCTCACCCGGGACAGGGAACACTGAAGCTTTCTTT	CASSPGTGNTEAFF
NA	TRBV28	TRBJ2-2	NA	TGTGCCACACTCGGTGGGGTAGCCGCGGCCGGGGAGCTGTTTTTT	CATLGGVAAAGELFF
TRBD1	TRBV29-1	TRBJ1-4	NA	TGCAGCGTTAAAACAGGGGAAGGGAATGAAAAACTGTTTTTT	CSVKTGEGNEKLFF
NA	TRBV30	TRBJ1-2	NA	TGTGCCTGGAGTGTTCCCCCGGCCTATGGCTACACCTTC	CAWSVPPAYGYTF
TRBD1	TRBV4-3	TRBJ2-2	NA	TGCGCCAGCAGCCAAGTAGGACAGGGGACCGGGGAGCTGTTTTTT	CASSQVGQGTGELFF
NA	TRBV5-1	TRBJ2-7	NA	TGCGCCAGCAGCTTCGCGGATTACTACGAGCAGTACTTC	CASSFADYYEQYF
TRBD2	TRBV11-2	TRBJ2-4	NA	TGTGCCAGCAGCTTAGGTGCTAGCGGGGAAGACAAAAACATTCAGTACTTC	CASSLGASGEDKNIQYF
TRBD2	TRBV2	TRBJ2-1	once	TGTGCCAGCCGCTCAGCGGGGGGCTGGGGGGAGCAGTTCTTC	CASRSAGGWGEQFF
NA	TRBV6-1	TRBJ1-5	NA	TGTGCCAGTGAGGGGGTGAATCAGCCCCAGCATTTT	CASEGVNQPQHF
TRBD1	TRBV19	TRBJ1-1	NA	TGTGCCAGTAGACCTGAGGGCTCCGGGACAGGGATTAACACTGAAGCTTTCTTT	CASRPEGSGTGINTEAFF
NA	TRBV7-2	TRBJ2-3	NA	TGTGCCAGCAGCTCCGGCTGGAGGGGAAGCACAGATACGCAGTATTTT	CASSSGWRGSTDTQYF
NA	TRBV7-2	TRBJ2-2	NA	TGTGCCAGCAGCTTATACGGAAAACCCGGGGAGCTGTTTTTT	CASSLYGKPGELFF
TRBD2	TRBV11-2	TRBJ2-7	NA	TGTGCCAGCAGCTTTCCCGTTCCGGGAGGGAGCCTAGACGAGCAGTACTTC	CASSFPVPGGSLDEQYF
NA	TRBV6-5	TRBJ2-7	NA	TGTGCCAGCAGTTACCGGGCAGCCATGAGCTCCTACGAGCAGTACTTC	CASSYRAAMSSYEQYF
NA	TRBV4-1	TRBJ1-4	few	TGCGCCAGCAGCTCGCCACGACAGGCAACTAATGAAAAACTGTTTTTT	CASSSPRQATNEKLFF
NA	TRBV2	TRBJ2-7	NA	TGTGCCAGCACCAGGACGGGGGCGGGAGAGCAGTACTTC	CASTRTGAGEQYF
TRBD1	TRBV10-3	TRBJ2-1	few	TGTGCCATCAGCAAGGGGGCGGGCAATGAGCAGTTCTTC	CAISKGAGNEQFF
NA	TRBV7-3	TRBJ1-1	NA	TGTGCCAGCAGCCCCGGGGCTCCGGGCTCTGAAGCTTTCTTT	CASSPGAPGSEAFF
NA	TRBV30	TRBJ1-5	NA	TGTGCCTGGAGTGAGGGTAGCAATCAGCCCCAGCATTTT	CAWSEGSNQPQHF
NA	TRBV5-5	TRBJ2-4	NA	TGTGCCAGCAGCCCGATGGACCGTATAGCCAAAAACATTCAGTACTTC	CASSPMDRIAKNIQYF
TRBD1	TRBV6-5	TRBJ2-7	NA	TGTGCCAGCAGTTTGACGTCCGGGGACAGCGACGAGCAGTACTTC	CASSLTSGDSDEQYF
TRBD1	TRBV18	TRBJ2-3	NA	TGTGCCAGCTCACCGGGACAGGGAAGCACAGATACGCAGTATTTT	CASSPGQGSTDTQYF
NA	TRBV6-4	TRBJ2-3	NA	TGTGCCAGCAGTGACTTCGGGAGCCAAGATACGCAGTATTTT	CASSDFGSQDTQYF
NA	TRBV9	TRBJ2-5	NA	TGTGCCAGCAGCCCACAGAGGGCAGAGACCCAGTACTTC	CASSPQRAETQYF
NA	TRBV19	TRBJ1-5	few	TGTGCCAGTAGTCCCAGGGGTAGGGGGTATAGCAATCAGCCCCAGCATTTT	CASSPRGRGYSNQPQHF
NA	TRBV7-8	TRBJ2-2	NA	TGTGCCAGCAGCTTCAGGGTTCCCCGTACCGGGGAGCTGTTTTTT	CASSFRVPRTGELFF
TRBD1	TRBV28	TRBJ2-3	NA	TGTGCCAGCAGACTAGGGGACAGGGACCCAGATACGCAGTATTTT	CASRLGDRDPDTQYF
NA	TRBV27	TRBJ2-2	NA	TGTGCCAGCAGCCCCCGTGGGGGAGGGGGCACCGGGGAGCTGTTTTTT	CASSPRGGGGTGELFF
TRBD1	TRBV18	TRBJ1-1	NA	TGTGCCAGCTCACCCGGACAGGGCATGAACACTGAAGCTTTCTTT	CASSPGQGMNTEAFF
NA	TRBV18	TRBJ1-5	NA	TGTGCCAGCTCACCCCCGGGACAAAGCAATCAGCCCCAGCATTTT	CASSPPGQSNQPQHF
NA	TRBV5-5	TRBJ1-1	few	TGTGCCAGCAGCTTGGATTGGGGGTTGAACACTGAAGCTTTCTTT	CASSLDWGLNTEAFF
NA	TRBV7-2	TRBJ1-1	few	TGTGCCAGCAGCTTGGACAGCAACACTGAAGCTTTCTTT	CASSLDSNTEAFF
NA	TRBV7-9	TRBJ2-1	NA	TGTGCCAGCAGCTCACTGGGTTTTGAGCAGTTCTTC	CASSSLGFEQFF
NA	TRBV11-2	TRBJ2-1	NA	TGTGCCAGCAGCTTAATGGGGGTTAGGTCCTACAATGAGCAGTTCTTC	CASSLMGVRSYNEQFF
NA	TRBV5-1	TRBJ1-1	NA	TGCGCCAGCAGCTTAGATCACCGCCCTTACACTGAAGCTTTCTTT	CASSLDHRPYTEAFF
NA	TRBV7-9	TRBJ2-2	NA	TGTGCCAGCAGCTTAGCGTTAGGGAACACCGGGGAGCTGTTTTTT	CASSLALGNTGELFF
NA	TRBV5-1	TRBJ1-5	NA	TGCGCCAGCAGCTTGGATGGCAGGGAGGCTCAGCCCCAGCATTTT	CASSLDGREAQPQHF
TRBD1	TRBV4-2	TRBJ1-3	once	TGTGCCAGCAGCCCAGGGGGCTCTGGAAACACCATATATTTT	CASSPGGSGNTIYF
TRBD1	TRBV4-1	TRBJ2-7	NA	TGCGCCAGCAGCCAAGACGGGACAGGGTGGCTCGAGCAGTACTTC	CASSQDGTGWLEQYF
TRBD1	TRBV6-5	TRBJ1-1	NA	TGTGCCAGCAGCTTCGGACAGGGCGCTGAAGCTTTCTTT	CASSFGQGAEAFF
NA	TRBV11-3	TRBJ2-7	NA	TGTGCCAGCAGCCCACAACTGACGGGCCCCTACGAGCAGTACTTC	CASSPQLTGPYEQYF
TRBD1	TRBV4-3	TRBJ2-3	NA	TGCGCCAGCAGCCGGGGGACAGGGCCGACAGATACGCAGTATTTT	CASSRGTGPTDTQYF